This T cell receptor (beta chain) was captured in a study of T cell responses to AZD1222 COVID-19 vaccine. TCRdb keeps only in-frame clones here, not all; method: immunoSEQ multiplex PCR. The data show roughly 150,000 clones, approximately 90% seen once. About this clone: Its antigen is not identified.

The CDR3 consists of 16 residues. Germline values: CDR1 LGHNT, CDR2 FRNRAP. Deletions cut 2 bases from V and 7 bases from J, with 18 bases between. General observations from the study: Regions 160-218 and 743-854 dominated among vaccine-associated CD4 TCRs spanning spike. At study baseline, merely over 5 AZD1222 recipients were seropositive. Two AZD1222 doses significantly raised spike-specific TCR breadth and depth over controls.

This chain links TRBV12-5 with TRBJ1-5; perhaps TRBD1 as D (5 bases). Sequences were derived from peripheral blood, sampled on day 0 of AZD1222 vaccination. The TCR comes from an adult in good health. The CDR3 loop is CASGLITGTPGQPQHF. The CDR3 DNA sequence: TGTGCTAGTGGTTTGATCACCGGGACCCCGGGGCAGCCCCAGCATTTT. The full variable domain, its missing parts supplied by reference TRBV12-5 and TRBJ1-5, is DARVTQTPRHKVTEMGQEVTMRCQPILGHNTVFWYRQTMMQGLELLAYFRNRAPLDDSGMPKDRFSAEMPDATLATLKIQPSEPRDSAVYFCASGLITGTPGQPQHFGDGTRLSIL.